One and the same sample provided the 26 T cell receptor beta chains below, sequenced in a study of blood T cell repertoires in COVID-19. Profiled with immunoSEQ multiplex PCR; TCRdb holds only in-frame clones, not every one. Of 120,000 to 150,000 clones in the sample, more than 65% were seen once. The sample comprised peripheral blood. All receptors come from a woman aged 50 to 65 in a cohort sampled during active or convalescent COVID-19.

This clone was seen once. This chain joins TRBV3-1 (or the pseudogene TRBV3-2) and TRBJ1-1; D perhaps matches TRBD1 (5 bases). Germline loops: CDR1 LGHDT, CDR2 YNNKEL (reference sequence). This CDR3 has 13 amino acids. V lost 4 bases and J lost 1, with 7 bases in between. CDR3 bases: TGTGCCAGCAGCCGGGGCAGGAACACTGAAGCTTTCTTT. Protein product: CASSRGRNTEAFF.

The CDR3 loop reads CASSQGQGWTGELFF. The DNA for the CDR3 is TGTGCCAGCAGCCAGGGACAGGGATGGACCGGGGAGCTGTTTTTT. The chain employs TRBV3-1 (or the pseudogene TRBV3-2) and TRBJ2-2; TRBD1 matches at 9 bases. With 3 bases clipped from V and 5 bases from J, the junction kept 4 bases outside the gene matches. Germline assignment: CDR1 LGHDT and CDR2 YNNKEL (reference sequence). CDR3 size: 15 residues.

This clone has only a few counts. The rearrangement joins TRBV19 to TRBJ1-1; 7 nucleotides agree with TRBD1. CDR3 size: 13 residues. Germline CDR1 and CDR2: LNHDA and SQIVND (reference sequence). Trimming removed 5 bases from V and 4 bases from J; junction bases left unmatched: 4. The CDR3 bases are TGTGCCAGTAGTCGCAGGGGGGTCACTGAAGCTTTCTTT. Residues: CASSRRGVTEAFF. The full variable domain, its missing parts supplied by reference TRBV19 and TRBJ1-1, is DGGITQSPKYLFRKEGQNVTLSCEQNLNHDAMYWYRQDPGQGLRLIYYSQIVNDFQKGDIAEGYSVSREKKESFPLTVTSAQKNPTAFYLCASSRRGVTEAFFGQGTRLTVV.

The chain links TRBV3-1 (or the pseudogene TRBV3-2) to TRBJ2-3; TRBD2 aligns across 14 bases. Germline assignment: CDR1 LGHDT and CDR2 YNNKEL (reference sequence). V shed 3 bases, J shed 1 base, and the junction held 9 bases outside the gene matches. CDR3 length: 19 amino acids. The CDR3 DNA reads TGTGCCAGCAGCCAGCCGACTAGCGGGGGGGCCTCCTGCACAGATACGCAGTATTTT. Its translation is CASSQPTSGGASCTDTQYF.

The rearrangement links TRBV24-1 to TRBJ1-2; D might be TRBD1 (5 bases). Looked up from germline, CDR1 is KGHDR and CDR2 is SFDVKD. V lost 4 bases, J lost 3 bases, and 8 bases lay in between. The CDR3 has 13 residues. CDR3 region: CATSEQADYGYTF. CDR3 coding DNA: TGTGCCACCAGTGAACAGGCAGACTATGGCTACACCTTC.

The V gene is TRBV30, the J gene TRBJ1-2; no definite D call. The CDR3 spans 15 residues. CDR1 is GTSNPN, CDR2 SVGIG, per germline (reference sequence). Trimming stripped 0 bases from V and 4 bases from J, with 15 bases between. CDR3 protein: CAWSVSGRTTYGYTF. Here the CDR3 DNA reads TGTGCCTGGAGTGTGTCCGGGCGGACTACCTATGGCTACACCTTC.

This chain joins TRBV7-8 and TRBJ1-1; D ambiguous. Trimming took off 1 base at V and 4 bases at J, with 7 bases between the two ends. There are 13 residues in the CDR3. CDR1 is SGHVS, CDR2 FQNEAQ, per germline. The DNA of the CDR3 is TGTGCCAGCAGCTTAGGAGGGATCACTGAAGCTTTCTTT. Protein product: CASSLGGITEAFF.

CDR3 residues: CASSLAAGGLAGELFF. CDR3 coding DNA: TGTGCCAGCAGCTTAGCGGCGGGGGGGCTCGCCGGGGAGCTGTTTTTT. The chain combines TRBV7-2 with TRBJ2-2; 9 nucleotides line up with TRBD2. The V gene end was trimmed by 0 bases and the J gene end by 6 bases; junction bases not matched to a gene: 5. The CDR3 consists of 16 residues. Germline V gene data show CDR1 as SGHTA and CDR2 as FQGNSA.

The gene calls are TRBV5-6 and TRBJ2-7, with 10 positions matching TRBD1. CDR3 length: 14 residues. J gave up 2 bases and V 4 bases, and 3 bases lay outside the gene matches. Germline V lookup: CDR1 SGHDT, CDR2 YYEEEE. The DNA for the CDR3 is TGTGCCAGCAGCCACGGACAGGGGGCCTACGAGCAGTACTTC. Translating it yields CASSHGQGAYEQYF.

The chain employs TRBV3-1 (or the pseudogene TRBV3-2) and TRBJ2-7; maybe TRBD2 (5 bases). This CDR3 contains 15 residues. Trimming cost V 1 base and J 0 bases, with 10 bases left between them. In germline, CDR1 is LGHDT, CDR2 YNNKEL (reference sequence). The CDR3 sequence is CASSQAAVSSYEQYF. In DNA, the CDR3 is TGTGCCAGCAGCCAAGCAGCGGTCTCCTCCTACGAGCAGTACTTC.

This chain links TRBV24-1 with TRBJ1-2; D might be TRBD1 (5 bases). The V gene lost 4 bases and the J gene lost 2 bases, with 10 bases spanning the gap. Germline V gene data show CDR1 as KGHDR and CDR2 as SFDVKD. CDR3 length: 14 residues. The CDR3 nucleotides are TGTGCCACCAGTGAGGCGACAGTCAACTATGGCTACACCTTC. Its protein product is CATSEATVNYGYTF.

The rearrangement uses TRBV6-1 and TRBJ1-2, with a weak D call TRBD1 (6 bases). CDR3 length: 14 amino acids. Germline V gene sequence: CDR1 MNHNS, CDR2 SASEGT. Between the trimmed V and J ends, which lost 5 bases and 2 bases, there was a span of 12 bases. DNA for the CDR3: TGTGCCAGCAGTTCAATACAGGGAAACTATGGCTACACCTTC. Translation gives CASSSIQGNYGYTF.

This chain links TRBV11-2 with TRBJ2-1; D is unclear. Trimming removed 1 base at V and 0 bases at J, with 13 bases between. The CDR3 extends over 17 amino acids. The germline V gene encodes CDR1 SGHAT and CDR2 FQNNGV. As DNA, the CDR3 is TGTGCCAGCAGCTTAGTACTACGGGTAATCTCCTACAATGAGCAGTTCTTC. Amino acid sequence: CASSLVLRVISYNEQFF. The complete variable domain, with remaining parts taken from reference TRBV11-2 and TRBJ2-1, reads EAGVAQSPRYKIIEKRQSVAFWCNPISGHATLYWYQQILGQGPKLLIQFQNNGVVDDSQLPKDRFSAERLKGVDSTLKIQPAKLEDSAVYLCASSLVLRVISYNEQFFGPGTRLTVL.

The chain has TRBV7-9 and TRBJ1-5; D gene unclear. This CDR3 is built from 14 residues. The V gene lost 4 bases and the J gene lost 4 bases, with 11 bases spanning the gap. Germline V CDR1 and CDR2: SEHNR, FQNEAQ (reference sequence). The CDR3, as DNA: TGTGCCAGCAGCTCCTCAGGTTTAAATCAGCCCCAGCATTTT. Translated: CASSSSGLNQPQHF.

This rearrangement joins TRBV7-6 to TRBJ1-2; D is possibly TRBD1 (5 bases). This CDR3 contains 12 residues. The germline V gene has CDR1 SGHVS and CDR2 FNYEAQ. V lost 1 base to trimming and J lost 8 bases, with 8 bases between them. This chain's CDR3 is CASSLGKGGYTF. DNA for the CDR3: TGTGCCAGCAGCTTAGGGAAGGGGGGCTACACCTTC.

The V gene is TRBV3-1 (or the pseudogene TRBV3-2), the J gene TRBJ1-6; the match to TRBD1 covers 8 bases. Trimming at V came to 4 bases and at J to 9 bases, leaving 11 bases not matched to a gene. Looked up from germline, CDR1 is LGHDT and CDR2 is YNNKEL (reference sequence). This CDR3 region has 16 residues. CDR3 protein: CASSPFGQGLVSPLHF. For the CDR3, the DNA is TGTGCCAGCAGCCCATTCGGACAGGGATTGGTTTCACCCCTCCACTTT.

J is TRBJ1-2 and V is TRBV7-2; no reliable D call. Trimming took 0 bases from V and 8 from J, leaving 13 bases between them. CDR1 is SGHTA, CDR2 FQGNSA, per germline. The CDR3 is 14 amino acids. For the CDR3, the DNA is TGTGCCAGCAGCTTAGCGCCGGGGAGTCGGGGCTACACCTTC. It specifies CASSLAPGSRGYTF.

The chain employs TRBV11-2 and TRBJ2-1, with D perhaps TRBD1 (6 bases). This CDR3 is 15 amino acids long. Germline CDR1 SGHAT, CDR2 FQNNGV. Deletions cut 5 bases from V and 2 bases from J, with 13 bases between. CDR3 sequence reads: CASSIHRVAYNEQFF. For the CDR3, the DNA is TGTGCCAGCAGCATCCACAGGGTTGCCTACAATGAGCAGTTCTTC.

This chain joins TRBV3-1 (or the pseudogene TRBV3-2) and TRBJ1-2; perhaps TRBD1 as D (6 bases). The V gene lost 5 bases and the J gene lost 7 bases, with 14 bases spanning the gap. The CDR3 extends over 13 amino acids. Germline V CDR1 and CDR2: LGHDT, YNNKEL (reference sequence). The CDR3 coding sequence is TGTGCCAGCAGCTTCACTACAGGGCCTGGCTACACCTTC. Amino acid sequence: CASSFTTGPGYTF.

V is TRBV4-3 and J is TRBJ2-3, with D tentatively TRBD2 (5 bases). The CDR3 sequence is 17 residues long. The V end lost 4 bases, the J end lost 0 bases, and 17 bases lay between the germline ends. CDR1 and CDR2 from the germline V gene are LGHNA and YSLEER. CDR3 DNA sequence: TGCGCCAGCAGCCCTGAAACCAGAGCGGCGAGCACAGATACGCAGTATTTT. Protein product: CASSPETRAASTDTQYF.

The CDR3, as DNA: TGTGCCAGCAGTATCCATAGCGGGGGGGCCGGAGATACGCAGTATTTT. This gives the protein CASSIHSGGAGDTQYF. This chain joins TRBV28 and TRBJ2-3; TRBD2 aligns across 11 bases. J gave up 5 bases and V 5 bases, and 9 bases lay outside the gene matches. Germline V lookup: CDR1 MDHEN, CDR2 SYDVKM. The CDR3 length is 16 residues.

The CDR3 region is CASSVTGGAYEQYF. Here the CDR3 DNA reads TGTGCCAGCAGCGTAACAGGGGGCGCATACGAGCAGTACTTC. The rearrangement links TRBV7-9 to TRBJ2-7, with TRBD1 matching over 9 bases. Germline V gene lookup returns CDR1 SEHNR and CDR2 FQNEAQ (reference sequence). Germline trimming cut 5 bases from V and 4 bases from J; bases unmatched to any gene: 6. This CDR3 contains 14 residues.

This clone was seen more than once but under ten times. The J gene is TRBJ2-2, the V gene TRBV5-1; 7 bases align to TRBD1. Germline CDR1 reads SGHRS; CDR2 reads YFSETQ. The CDR3 length is 16 residues. J lost 7 bases, V lost 4 bases, and 13 bases had no gene match. This CDR3 is CASSPTGNRGGGELFF. In DNA, the CDR3 is TGCGCCAGCAGCCCGACAGGGAATCGTGGGGGCGGGGAGCTGTTTTTT.

This CDR3 is CASSQDLAGGRNEQFF. CDR3 in DNA: TGTGCCAGCAGCCAAGATCTAGCGGGGGGGAGAAATGAGCAGTTCTTC. The chain couples TRBV4-2 to TRBJ2-1; TRBD2 matches at 12 bases. The V segment lost 0 bases and the J segment 7 bases; nucleotides outside the gene matches: 4. The CDR3 has 16 amino acids. CDR1 is LGHNA, CDR2 YNFKEQ, per germline.

Points on this clone: The germline gene is not matched at one end of the junction; a read error may be the cause. This chain connects TRBV7-7 to TRBJ2-1; D is possibly TRBD2 (5 bases). The germline CDR1 and CDR2 sequences are SSHAT and FNYEAQ (reference sequence). The CDR3 length is 15 residues. The CDR3 loop reads CASSLGRGSYNEQFF. The DNA for the CDR3 is TGTGCTAGCAGCTTAGGACGGGGCTCCTACAATGAGCAGTTCTTC.

This chain links TRBV3-1 (or the pseudogene TRBV3-2) with TRBJ1-1; D not certain. V gave up 0 bases and J gave up 12 bases, with 14 bases separating them. The CDR3 spans 13 residues. CDR1 and CDR2 from the germline V gene are LGHDT and YNNKEL (reference sequence). The CDR3 DNA follows: TGTGCCAGCAGCCAAGAACTCGGGGTGAGGTCTTTCTTT. Translating it yields CASSQELGVRSFF.